This T cell receptor beta chain was found in a study of blood T cell repertoires in COVID-19. About the study: All recovered Cohort 3 donors got two negative PCRs, got clearance, or saw symptom resolution. Acute-phase and convalescent COVID-19 samples originated in the United States, Italy and Spain.

Method: immunoSEQ multiplex PCR; TCRdb's copy keeps in-frame clones and lacks some. The table lists around 290,000 clones, around 89% of them singletons. This sequence originates from an older woman in a cohort exposed to, infected with or recovered from COVID-19 (not recorded which). The sample was PBMCs or T cells enriched from blood (not recorded which).

The CDR3 spells CASRPQTNTEAFF. DNA of the CDR3: TGTGCCAGCAGGCCACAGACGAACACTGAAGCTTTCTTT. The genes are TRBV2 and TRBJ1-1, with no clear D. This CDR3 spans 13 amino acids. The germline V and J ends were trimmed by 6 bases and 1 base, with 9 bases remaining between them. Germline lookup yields CDR1 SNHLY and CDR2 FYNNEI.